Following are 19 T cell receptor beta chains from one sample sequenced in a study of cytomegalovirus exposure and HLA in healthy donors. Clones were read by immunoSEQ multiplex PCR, and TCRdb kept only the in-frame ones, dropping some. The data hold around 130,000 clones, with roughly 90% observed a single time. Sequencing used PBMCs. The source is a man aged 25-45 years in good health and CMV-seronegative.

V is TRBV12-5 and J is TRBJ2-7; D is perhaps TRBD1 (6 bases). V was cut by 8 bases and J by 3 bases, with 20 bases left in between. The CDR3 covers 15 residues. In germline, CDR1 is LGHNT, CDR2 FRNRAP. CDR3 bases: TGTGCTAGTTCTGTCCGGGACACACCATACTACGAGCAGTACTTC. Its protein product is CASSVRDTPYYEQYF.

The V call is TRBV5-1, the J call TRBJ1-3; D not resolved. Per germline, CDR1 SGHRS and CDR2 YFSETQ. The length of the CDR3 is 15 residues. V dropped 4 bases and J dropped 4 bases, with 15 bases sitting between them. The CDR3 is CASSGAGETGNTIYF. The CDR3 bases are TGCGCCAGCAGCGGCGCCGGGGAAACAGGAAACACCATATATTTT.

The genes are TRBV2 and TRBJ2-7; D remains unclear. The CDR3 spans 12 residues. The V gene lost 7 bases and the J gene lost 2 bases, with 9 bases spanning the gap. The germline V gene encodes CDR1 SNHLY and CDR2 FYNNEI. The CDR3 nucleotides are TGTGCCAGCAAACAGCTGGCCTACGAGCAGTACTTC. Translating it yields CASKQLAYEQYF.

The gene calls are TRBV23-1 and TRBJ1-3; D call uncertain. TRBV23-1 falls under the ORF class, with uncertain function. Trimming removed 0 bases from V and 2 bases from J, with 26 bases in between. This CDR3 is built from 21 residues. The DNA for the CDR3 is TGCGCCAGCAGTCAATCGGAACGGTTAAATTCAGGCTCTAGCGCTGGAAACACCATATATTTT. Translating it yields CASSQSERLNSGSSAGNTIYF.

The gene calls are TRBV19 and TRBJ2-2, with D maybe TRBD2 (6 bases). The germline V gene encodes CDR1 LNHDA and CDR2 SQIVND (reference sequence). V lost 4 bases to trimming and J lost 3 bases, with 9 bases between them. The CDR3 length is 14 residues. The CDR3 nucleotides are TGTGCCAGTAGTACGGGAGCCTACACCGGGGAGCTGTTTTTT. It encodes CASSTGAYTGELFF.

This rearrangement joins TRBV7-9 to TRBJ1-2; the match to TRBD1 covers 9 bases. J was trimmed by 4 bases and V by 1 base; bases with no gene match: 7. This CDR3 region has 16 residues. Germline V gene data show CDR1 as SEHNR and CDR2 as FQNEAQ (reference sequence). CDR3 protein: CASSLGDRVESYGYTF. CDR3 in DNA: TGTGCCAGCAGCTTAGGGGACAGGGTAGAGAGCTATGGCTACACCTTC.

This chain uses TRBV6-5 with TRBJ2-7, with TRBD2 as a possible D gene (5 bases). The ends were cut back, 2 bases at V and 0 bases at J, with 11 bases in the middle. The CDR3 covers 15 residues. Germline V gene sequence: CDR1 MNHEY, CDR2 SVGAGI. CDR3 sequence (DNA): TGTGCCAGCAGTTACGCTCCGGGAAGCTCCTACGAGCAGTACTTC. It translates to CASSYAPGSSYEQYF.

The chain couples TRBV15 to TRBJ1-5, with TRBD1 matching 7 bases. The CDR3 has 14 amino acids. The germline V gene encodes CDR1 LNHNV and CDR2 YYDKDF (reference sequence). After removal of 5 bases from V and 3 bases from J, the junction contained 4 bases not matched to a gene. Written as DNA, the CDR3 is TGTGCCACCAGCCGAGGGGGCTACAATCAGCCCCAGCATTTT. This encodes CATSRGGYNQPQHF.

V gene TRBV10-2 combines with J gene TRBJ2-2; 9 bases match TRBD1. With 3 bases clipped from V and 1 base from J, the junction kept 3 bases outside the gene matches. Germline V gene sequence: CDR1 WSHSY, CDR2 SAAADI. CDR3 length: 16 residues. DNA of the CDR3: TGCGCCAGCAGTGACACAGGGGGCGGGAACACCGGGGAGCTGTTTTTT. This translates into CASSDTGGGNTGELFF.

The chain carries TRBV7-2 and TRBJ1-5; tentatively, D is TRBD1 (6 bases). Germline CDR1 reads SGHTA; CDR2 reads FQGNSA. The CDR3 runs 16 residues. The V end was cut by 5 bases, the J end by 1 base, with 15 bases between. The CDR3 is CASSKWGLDSNQPQHF. DNA of the CDR3: TGTGCCAGCAGCAAATGGGGGCTGGACAGCAATCAGCCCCAGCATTTT.

The rearrangement joins TRBV7-2 to TRBJ1-2, with no clear D. Per germline, CDR1 SGHTA and CDR2 FQGNSA. Trimming took 1 base from V and 7 from J, leaving 7 bases between them. The length of the CDR3 is 12 residues. CDR3 in amino acids: CASSLVPGGYTF. The CDR3 nucleotides read TGTGCCAGCAGCTTAGTGCCGGGTGGCTACACCTTC.

This clone was picked up one time. The chain recombines TRBV2 with TRBJ2-1; 8 positions agree with TRBD1. CDR3 length: 12 residues. Germline V lookup: CDR1 SNHLY, CDR2 FYNNEI. Trimming took 6 bases from V and 7 from J; bases not matched to a gene: 2. In DNA form, the CDR3 reads TGTGCCAGCAGCGGGACAGGAAATGAGCAGTTCTTC. This sequence encodes CASSGTGNEQFF.

This rearrangement joins TRBV27 to TRBJ1-2, with D unresolved. The V end was cut by 3 bases, the J end by 3 bases, with 11 bases between. The CDR3 extends over 14 amino acids. Germline loops: CDR1 MNHEY, CDR2 SMNVEV (reference sequence). The CDR3 reads CASSLGSTDYGYTF. The DNA for the CDR3 is TGTGCCAGCAGTTTGGGCAGTACGGACTATGGCTACACCTTC.

Only a few counts were recorded for this clone. The rearrangement uses TRBV4-2 and TRBJ2-2, with unresolved D. The CDR3 runs 14 residues. V was cut by 0 bases and J by 5 bases, with 7 bases left in between. The germline V gene encodes CDR1 LGHNA and CDR2 YNFKEQ. The chain's CDR3 is CASSQDGVTGELFF. CDR3 coding DNA: TGTGCCAGCAGCCAAGATGGAGTAACCGGGGAGCTGTTTTTT.

The chain combines TRBV7-9 with TRBJ2-3, with a weak D call TRBD2 (5 bases). The ends were cut back, 2 bases at V and 6 bases at J, with 15 bases in the middle. Germline lookup yields CDR1 SEHNR and CDR2 FQNEAQ (reference sequence). CDR3 size: 15 residues. The CDR3 region is CASSLTIPWEDTQYF. CDR3 bases: TGTGCCAGCAGCTTAACCATTCCATGGGAGGATACGCAGTATTTT.

The chain has TRBV5-4 and TRBJ1-1, with no clear D. The CDR3 has 15 amino acids. Germline CDR1 and CDR2: SGHNT and YYREEE (reference sequence). Trimming pared 1 base from V and 5 bases from J, leaving 15 bases between. DNA of the CDR3: TGTGCCAGCAGCTTGAATCCCCCGGGGAGGACTGAAGCTTTCTTT. It yields the protein CASSLNPPGRTEAFF.

The chain uses TRBV7-8 and TRBJ2-5; no clear D gene. This CDR3 has 12 amino acids. Germline V gives CDR1 SGHVS, CDR2 FQNEAQ. The V end lost 2 bases, the J end lost 4 bases, and 5 bases lay between the germline ends. The CDR3: CASSLSRETQYF. The CDR3 nucleotides are TGTGCCAGCAGCTTATCGAGAGAGACCCAGTACTTC.

The chain combines TRBV6-1 with TRBJ2-3; D possibly corresponds to TRBD2 (5 bases). The V gene's germline CDR1 is MNHNS and CDR2 SASEGT. V lost 3 bases to trimming and J lost 4 bases, with 14 bases between them. The CDR3 covers 15 residues. CDR3 DNA: TGTGCCAGCAGTGAGGGCGGGTCTCAGGCAGATACGCAGTATTTT. Translation gives CASSEGGSQADTQYF.

This rearrangement joins TRBV9 to TRBJ2-7, with 9 bases identical to TRBD2. V was pared by 0 bases and J by 6 bases, with 13 bases of the junction left unmatched. Germline V gene lookup returns CDR1 SGDLS and CDR2 YYNGEE. This CDR3 has 17 amino acids. CDR3 loop: CASSVALAGGPMGEQYF. In nucleotides, the CDR3 is TGTGCCAGCAGCGTAGCTTTGGCGGGAGGGCCGATGGGCGAGCAGTACTTC.